Below, 6 T cell receptor beta chains from the same sample are listed, as sequenced in a study of shared clonotypes between healthy human individuals. Sequenced by immunoSEQ multiplex PCR; TCRdb stores in-frame clones only, minus some. Of roughly 2.5 million clones listed, approximately 92% are singletons. Sequences were obtained from naive CD4+ T cells sorted from blood. As for subset: CD45RA+ positively selected. All receptors come from a man between 18 and 29 years old in good health.

CDR3 nucleotides: TGTGCCAGCAGCGTAATGGGGAGCTCTGGAAACACCATATATTTT. This translates into CASSVMGSSGNTIYF. This chain links TRBV9 with TRBJ1-3, with D unresolved. The germline CDR1 and CDR2 sequences are SGDLS and YYNGEE. This CDR3 spans 15 amino acids. The V end was cut by 1 base, the J end by 0 bases, with 8 bases between.

The chain uses TRBV7-9 and TRBJ1-1; D might be TRBD1 (5 bases). Trimming took 7 bases from V and 1 from J, leaving 10 bases between them. The CDR3 runs 13 residues. CDR1 and CDR2 (germline): SEHNR, FQNEAQ (reference sequence). In DNA, the CDR3 is TGTGCCAGCACCCTGGGGGAGAACACTGAAGCTTTCTTT. As protein: CASTLGENTEAFF.

The chain links TRBV30 to TRBJ2-1; 12 nucleotides match TRBD2. This CDR3 has 14 residues. With 5 bases clipped from V and 15 bases from J, the junction kept 14 bases outside the gene matches. Germline-derived CDR1 and CDR2 are GTSNPN and SVGIG (reference sequence). This CDR3 reads CAWAPGLAGGLAFF. CDR3 DNA: TGTGCCTGGGCTCCTGGGCTAGCGGGGGGGCTAGCGTTCTTC.

The chain has TRBV21-1 and TRBJ1-2. TRBV21-1 is recorded as a pseudogene. This CDR3 region has 13 residues. The CDR3 sequence: CASSKRAGGGYTF. CDR3 DNA: TGTGCCAGCAGCAAACGGGCAGGCGGGGGCTACACCTTC.

The rearrangement uses TRBV29-1 and TRBJ1-2; D unclear. Germline V gene lookup returns CDR1 SQVTM and CDR2 ANQGSEA. Trimming removed 3 bases from V and 7 bases from J, with 9 bases in between. The CDR3 sequence is 11 residues long. CDR3 protein: CSVDRGRGYTF. In DNA form, the CDR3 reads TGCAGCGTTGATCGCGGGCGTGGCTACACCTTC. The complete variable domain, with remaining parts taken from reference TRBV29-1 and TRBJ1-2, reads SAVISQKPSRDICQRGTSLTIQCQVDSQVTMMFWYRQQPGQSLTLIATANQGSEATYESGFVIDKFPISRPNLTFSTLTVSNMSPEDSSIYLCSVDRGRGYTFGSGTRLTVV.

V usage is TRBV5-1 and J usage is TRBJ2-2; D unclear. CDR3 length: 16 residues. Trimming shortened V by 1 base and J by 1 base, and 11 bases separated the two germline ends. CDR1 and CDR2 from the germline V gene are SGHRS and YFSETQ. The CDR3 region is CASSLRSSQNTGELFF. For the CDR3, the DNA is TGCGCCAGCAGCTTGAGATCTTCCCAGAACACCGGGGAGCTGTTTTTT.